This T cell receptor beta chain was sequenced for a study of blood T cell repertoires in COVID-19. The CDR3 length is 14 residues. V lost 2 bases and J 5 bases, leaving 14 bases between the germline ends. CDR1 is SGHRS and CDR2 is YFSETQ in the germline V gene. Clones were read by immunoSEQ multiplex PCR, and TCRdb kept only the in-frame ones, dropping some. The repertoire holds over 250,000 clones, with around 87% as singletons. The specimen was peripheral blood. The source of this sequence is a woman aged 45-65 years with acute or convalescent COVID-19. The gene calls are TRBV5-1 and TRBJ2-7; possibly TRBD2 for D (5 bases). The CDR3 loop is CASSFQKVGDEQYF. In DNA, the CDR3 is TGCGCCAGCAGCTTTCAAAAGGTGGGAGACGAGCAGTACTTC.